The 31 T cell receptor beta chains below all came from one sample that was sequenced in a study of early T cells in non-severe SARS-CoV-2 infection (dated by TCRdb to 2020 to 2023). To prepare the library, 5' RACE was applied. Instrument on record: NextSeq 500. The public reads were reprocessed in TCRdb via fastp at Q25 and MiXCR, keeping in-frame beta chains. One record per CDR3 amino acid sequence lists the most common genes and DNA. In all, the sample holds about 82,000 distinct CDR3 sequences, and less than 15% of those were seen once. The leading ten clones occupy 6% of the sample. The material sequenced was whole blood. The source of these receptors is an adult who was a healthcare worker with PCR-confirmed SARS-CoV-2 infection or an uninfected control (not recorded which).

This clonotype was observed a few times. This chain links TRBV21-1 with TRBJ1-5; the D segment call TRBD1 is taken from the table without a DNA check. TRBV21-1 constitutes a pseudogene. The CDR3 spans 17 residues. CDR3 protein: CASSKEGGMSSNQPQQF. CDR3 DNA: TGTGCCAGCAGCAAAGAGGGCGGCATGTCGAGCAATCAGCCCCAGCAATTT.

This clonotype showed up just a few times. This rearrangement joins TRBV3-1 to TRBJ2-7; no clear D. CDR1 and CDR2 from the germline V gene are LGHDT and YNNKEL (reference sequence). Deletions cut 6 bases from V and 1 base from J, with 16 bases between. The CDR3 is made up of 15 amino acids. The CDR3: CASSPPLASSYEQYF. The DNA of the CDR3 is TGTGCCAGCAGTCCCCCTTTGGCTTCTTCCTACGAGCAGTACTTC.

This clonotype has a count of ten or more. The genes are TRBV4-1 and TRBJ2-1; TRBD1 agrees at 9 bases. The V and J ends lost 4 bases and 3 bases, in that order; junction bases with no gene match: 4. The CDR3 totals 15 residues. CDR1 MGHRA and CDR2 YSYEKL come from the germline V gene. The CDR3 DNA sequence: TGCGCCAGCAGCCCCCGGGACAGGGACTACAATGAGCAGTTCTTC. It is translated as CASSPRDRDYNEQFF.

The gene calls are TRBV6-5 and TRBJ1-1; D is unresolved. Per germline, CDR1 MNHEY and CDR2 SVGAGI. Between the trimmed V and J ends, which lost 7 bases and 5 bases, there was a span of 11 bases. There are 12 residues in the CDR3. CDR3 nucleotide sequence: TGTGCCAGCACAACCGGGCGGACTGAAGCTTTCTTT. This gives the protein CASTTGRTEAFF.

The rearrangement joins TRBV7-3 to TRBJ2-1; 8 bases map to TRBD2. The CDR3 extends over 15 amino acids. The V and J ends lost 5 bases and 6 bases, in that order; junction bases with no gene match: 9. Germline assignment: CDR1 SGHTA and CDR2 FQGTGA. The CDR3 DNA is TGTGCCAGCAGCCGACGGGAGGGCTCCCTCAATGAGCAGTTCTTC. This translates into CASSRREGSLNEQFF.

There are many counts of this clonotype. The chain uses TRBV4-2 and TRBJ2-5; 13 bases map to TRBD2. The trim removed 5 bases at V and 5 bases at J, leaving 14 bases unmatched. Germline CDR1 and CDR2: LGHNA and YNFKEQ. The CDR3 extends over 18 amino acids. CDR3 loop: CASSRTGTSGDPGETQYF. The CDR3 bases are TGTGCCAGCAGCAGAACCGGGACTAGCGGGGACCCGGGGGAGACCCAGTACTTC.

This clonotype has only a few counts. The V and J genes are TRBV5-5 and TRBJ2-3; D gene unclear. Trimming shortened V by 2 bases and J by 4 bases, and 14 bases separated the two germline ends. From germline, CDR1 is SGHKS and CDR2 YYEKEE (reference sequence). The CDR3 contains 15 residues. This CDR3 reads CASSLSPRNADTQYF. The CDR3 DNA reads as TGTGCCAGCAGCTTATCCCCCCGGAACGCAGATACGCAGTATTTT.

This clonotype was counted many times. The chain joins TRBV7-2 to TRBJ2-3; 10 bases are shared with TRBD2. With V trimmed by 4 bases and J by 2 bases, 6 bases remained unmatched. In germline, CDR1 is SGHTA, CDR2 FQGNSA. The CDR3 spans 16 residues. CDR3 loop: CASSSPGLAVTDTQYF. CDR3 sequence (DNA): TGTGCCAGCAGCTCTCCCGGACTAGCGGTCACAGATACGCAGTATTTT.

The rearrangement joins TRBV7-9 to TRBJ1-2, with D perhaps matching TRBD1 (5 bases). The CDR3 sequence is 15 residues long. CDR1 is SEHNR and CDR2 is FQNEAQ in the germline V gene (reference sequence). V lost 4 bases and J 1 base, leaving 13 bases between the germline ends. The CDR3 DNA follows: TGTGCCAGCAGCTCGCGGGACGGCGTTAACTATGGCTACACCTTC. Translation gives CASSSRDGVNYGYTF. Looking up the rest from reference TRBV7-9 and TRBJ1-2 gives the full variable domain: DTGVSQNPRHKITKRGQNVTFRCDPISEHNRLYWYRQTLGQGPEFLTYFQNEAQLEKSRLLSDRFSAERPKGSFSTLEIQRTEQGDSAMYLCASSSRDGVNYGYTFGSGTRLTVV.

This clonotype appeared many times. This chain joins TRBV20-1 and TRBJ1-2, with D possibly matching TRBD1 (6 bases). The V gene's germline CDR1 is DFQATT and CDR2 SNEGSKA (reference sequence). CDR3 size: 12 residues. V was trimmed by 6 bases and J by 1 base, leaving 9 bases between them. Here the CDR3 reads CSARDNNYGYTF. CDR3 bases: TGCAGTGCGAGGGACAATAACTATGGCTACACCTTC.

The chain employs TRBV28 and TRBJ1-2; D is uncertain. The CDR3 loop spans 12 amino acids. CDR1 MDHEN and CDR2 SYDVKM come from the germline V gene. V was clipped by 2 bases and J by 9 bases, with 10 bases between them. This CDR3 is CASSLDVSRYTF. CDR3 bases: TGTGCCAGCAGTTTAGATGTCTCGCGCTACACCTTC.

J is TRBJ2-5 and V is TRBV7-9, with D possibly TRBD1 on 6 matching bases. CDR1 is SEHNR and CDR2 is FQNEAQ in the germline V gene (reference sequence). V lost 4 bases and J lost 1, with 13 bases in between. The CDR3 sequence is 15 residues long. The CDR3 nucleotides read TGTGCCAGCAGCTCCACAGGGCTCGGCCAAGAGACCCAGTACTTC. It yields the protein CASSSTGLGQETQYF.

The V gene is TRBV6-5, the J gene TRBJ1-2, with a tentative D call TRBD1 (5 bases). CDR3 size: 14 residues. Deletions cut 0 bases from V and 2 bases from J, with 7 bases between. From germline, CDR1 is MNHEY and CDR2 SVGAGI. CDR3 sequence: CASSYSDRNYGYTF. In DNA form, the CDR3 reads TGTGCCAGCAGTTACTCCGACAGAAACTATGGCTACACCTTC.

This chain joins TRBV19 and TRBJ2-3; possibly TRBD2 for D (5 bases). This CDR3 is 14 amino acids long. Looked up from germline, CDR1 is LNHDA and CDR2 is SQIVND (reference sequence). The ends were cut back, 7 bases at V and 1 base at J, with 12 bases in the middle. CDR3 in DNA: TGTGCCAGTAATTTAGCGCGGGGCACAGATACGCAGTATTTT. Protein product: CASNLARGTDTQYF. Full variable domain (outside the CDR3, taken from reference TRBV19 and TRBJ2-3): DGGITQSPKYLFRKEGQNVTLSCEQNLNHDAMYWYRQDPGQGLRLIYYSQIVNDFQKGDIAEGYSVSREKKESFPLTVTSAQKNPTAFYLCASNLARGTDTQYFGPGTRLTVL.

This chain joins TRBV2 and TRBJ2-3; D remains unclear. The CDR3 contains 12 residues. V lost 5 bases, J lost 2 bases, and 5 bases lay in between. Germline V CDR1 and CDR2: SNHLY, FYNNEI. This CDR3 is CASSQNTDTQYF. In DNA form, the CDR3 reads TGTGCCAGCAGTCAAAACACAGATACGCAGTATTTT.

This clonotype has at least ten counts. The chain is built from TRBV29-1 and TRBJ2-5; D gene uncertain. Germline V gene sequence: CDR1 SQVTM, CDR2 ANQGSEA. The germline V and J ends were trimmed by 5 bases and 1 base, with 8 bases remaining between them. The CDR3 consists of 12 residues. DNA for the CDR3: TGCAGCGTTCGGCCAGGCCAAGAGACCCAGTACTTC. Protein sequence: CSVRPGQETQYF.

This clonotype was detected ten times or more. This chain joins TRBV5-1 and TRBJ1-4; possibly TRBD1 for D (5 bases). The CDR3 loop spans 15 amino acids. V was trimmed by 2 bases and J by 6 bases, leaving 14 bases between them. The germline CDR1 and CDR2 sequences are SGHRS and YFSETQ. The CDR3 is CASSLGRGADEKLFF. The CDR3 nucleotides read TGCGCCAGCAGCTTAGGGAGGGGAGCTGATGAAAAACTGTTTTTT.

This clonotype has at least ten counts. In DNA, the CDR3 is TGTGCCAGCAGCTTCGACAGGGGTTACGAGCAGTACTTC. It encodes CASSFDRGYEQYF. This sequence joins TRBV11-2 and TRBJ2-7; 8 bases map to TRBD1. The CDR3 is 13 residues long. Germline trimming cut 3 bases from V and 4 bases from J; bases unmatched to any gene: 2. Germline V gene sequence: CDR1 SGHAT, CDR2 FQNNGV.

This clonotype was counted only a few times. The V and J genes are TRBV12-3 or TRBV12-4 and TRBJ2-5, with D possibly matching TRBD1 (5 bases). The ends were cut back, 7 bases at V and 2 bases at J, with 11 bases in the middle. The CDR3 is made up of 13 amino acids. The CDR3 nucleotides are TGTGCCAGCACCCTGACAGCTCAAGAGACCCAGTACTTC. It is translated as CASTLTAQETQYF.

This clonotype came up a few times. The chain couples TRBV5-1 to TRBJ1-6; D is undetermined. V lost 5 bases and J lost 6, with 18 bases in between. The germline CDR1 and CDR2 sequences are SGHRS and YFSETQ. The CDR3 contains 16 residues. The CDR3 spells CASSEGGTVFNSPLHF. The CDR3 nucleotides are TGCGCCAGCAGTGAGGGTGGTACGGTTTTTAATTCACCCCTCCACTTT. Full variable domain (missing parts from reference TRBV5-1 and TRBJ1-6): KAGVTQTPRYLIKTRGQQVTLSCSPISGHRSVSWYQQTPGQGLQFLFEYFSETQRNKGNFPGRFSGRQFSNSRSEMNVSTLELGDSALYLCASSEGGTVFNSPLHFGNGTRLTVT.

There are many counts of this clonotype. The CDR3 here is CASSVTEYGYTF. CDR3 nucleotide sequence: TGTGCCAGCAGTGTGACGGAATATGGCTACACCTTC. V and J are TRBV6-1 and TRBJ1-2; D gene unclear. Between the trimmed V and J ends, which lost 4 bases and 5 bases, there was a span of 8 bases. The germline CDR1 and CDR2 sequences are MNHNS and SASEGT. This CDR3 comprises 12 residues.

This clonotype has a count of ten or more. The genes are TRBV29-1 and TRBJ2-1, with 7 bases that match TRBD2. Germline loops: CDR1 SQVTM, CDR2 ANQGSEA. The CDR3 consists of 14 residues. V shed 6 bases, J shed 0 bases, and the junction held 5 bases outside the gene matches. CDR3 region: CSVLTSFSYNEQFF. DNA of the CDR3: TGCAGCGTCCTGACTAGCTTCTCCTACAATGAGCAGTTCTTC.

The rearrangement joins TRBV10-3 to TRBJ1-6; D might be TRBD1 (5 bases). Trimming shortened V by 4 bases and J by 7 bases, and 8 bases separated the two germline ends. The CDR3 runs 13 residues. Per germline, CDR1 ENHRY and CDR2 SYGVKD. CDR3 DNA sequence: TGTGCCATCAGTGGGACACTGAATTCACCCCTCCACTTT. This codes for CAISGTLNSPLHF.

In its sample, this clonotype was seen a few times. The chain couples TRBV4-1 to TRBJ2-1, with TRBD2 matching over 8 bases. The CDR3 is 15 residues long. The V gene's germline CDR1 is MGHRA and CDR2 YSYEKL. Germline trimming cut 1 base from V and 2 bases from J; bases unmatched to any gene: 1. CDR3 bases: TGCGCCAGCAGCCAAGCCGGGGGGGCCTACAATGAGCAGTTCTTC. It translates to CASSQAGGAYNEQFF.

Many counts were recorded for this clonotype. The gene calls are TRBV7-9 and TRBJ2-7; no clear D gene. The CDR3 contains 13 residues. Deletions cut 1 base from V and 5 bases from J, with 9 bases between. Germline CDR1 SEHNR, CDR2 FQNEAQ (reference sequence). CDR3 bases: TGTGCCAGCAGCTTAGTTGTGCGCAACGAGCAGTACTTC. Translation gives CASSLVVRNEQYF.

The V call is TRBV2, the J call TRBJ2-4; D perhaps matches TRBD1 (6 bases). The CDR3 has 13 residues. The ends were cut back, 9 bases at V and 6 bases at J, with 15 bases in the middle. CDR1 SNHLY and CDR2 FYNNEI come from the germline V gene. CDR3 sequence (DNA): TGTGCCAGTCACAGGGAAACGGGAAACATTCAGTACTTC. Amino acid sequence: CASHRETGNIQYF.

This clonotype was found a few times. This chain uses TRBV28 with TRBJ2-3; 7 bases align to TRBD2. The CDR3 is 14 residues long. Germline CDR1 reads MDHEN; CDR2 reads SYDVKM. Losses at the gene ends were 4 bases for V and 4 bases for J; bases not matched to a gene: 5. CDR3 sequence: CASSYPGLPDTQYF. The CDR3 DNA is TGTGCCAGCAGTTACCCGGGACTACCAGATACGCAGTATTTT. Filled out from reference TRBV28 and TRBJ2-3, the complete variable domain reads DVKVTQSSRYLVKRTGEKVFLECVQDMDHENMFWYRQDPGLGLRLIYFSYDVKMKEKGDIPEGYSVSREKKERFSLILESASTNQTSMYLCASSYPGLPDTQYFGPGTRLTVL.

The CDR3 is CASSLAGAPGKRATYEQYF. CDR3 DNA sequence: TGTGCCAGCAGCTTAGCGGGGGCCCCCGGGAAGCGGGCAACCTACGAGCAGTACTTC. This chain connects TRBV7-8 to TRBJ2-7; D could derive from TRBD1 or TRBD2 (6 bases each). CDR1 and CDR2 (germline): SGHVS, FQNEAQ. V was cut by 0 bases and J by 2 bases, with 23 bases left in between. This CDR3 has 19 amino acids.

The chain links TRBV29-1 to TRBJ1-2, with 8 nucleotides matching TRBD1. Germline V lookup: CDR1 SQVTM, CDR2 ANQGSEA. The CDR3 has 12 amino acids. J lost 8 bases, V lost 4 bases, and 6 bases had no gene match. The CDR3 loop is CSVADRVKGYTF. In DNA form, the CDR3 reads TGCAGCGTTGCGGACAGGGTGAAAGGCTACACCTTC.

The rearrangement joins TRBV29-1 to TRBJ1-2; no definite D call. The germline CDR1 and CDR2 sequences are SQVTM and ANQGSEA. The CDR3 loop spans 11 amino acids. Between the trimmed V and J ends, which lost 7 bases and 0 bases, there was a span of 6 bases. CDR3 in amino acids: CSAQANYGYTF. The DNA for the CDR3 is TGCAGCGCCCAGGCTAACTATGGCTACACCTTC. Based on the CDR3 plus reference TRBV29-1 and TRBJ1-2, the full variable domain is SAVISQKPSRDICQRGTSLTIQCQVDSQVTMMFWYRQQPGQSLTLIATANQGSEATYESGFVIDKFPISRPNLTFSTLTVSNMSPEDSSIYLCSAQANYGYTFGSGTRLTVV.

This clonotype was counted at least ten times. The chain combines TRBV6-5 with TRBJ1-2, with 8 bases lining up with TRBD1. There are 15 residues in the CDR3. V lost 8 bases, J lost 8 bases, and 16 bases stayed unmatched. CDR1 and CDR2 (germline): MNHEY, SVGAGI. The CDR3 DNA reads TGTGCCAGCGGGTTGTCAGGGGGCGCGGTAGACGGCTACACCTTC. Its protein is CASGLSGGAVDGYTF.